Listed below are T cell receptor beta chains from one sample, sequenced in a study of T cell responses to AZD1222 COVID-19 vaccine. Profiled with immunoSEQ multiplex PCR; TCRdb holds only in-frame clones, not every one. The sample lists 150,000 to 200,000 clones, 85% to 95% seen once, with approximately 9.6% in the top ten. Sequenced here: peripheral blood, sampled on day 0 of AZD1222 vaccination. These receptor sequences come from an adult in good health. CDR3s include the opening cysteine and the closing phenylalanine or tryptophan. A D gene is named only where the DNA matches it firmly. Some rows have no size entry. The others give once, few or many, or a class for an expanded clone.

abundance: -
v_gene: TRBV25-1
d_gene: -
j_gene: TRBJ1-2
CDR3nt: TGTGCCAGCAGTGTCGGTACGAGTATGAACTACACCTTC
CDR3aa: CASSVGTSMNYTF

abundance: -
v_gene: TRBV28
d_gene: -
j_gene: TRBJ1-5
CDR3nt: TGTGCCAGCAGTTTAGTTCAGGGGCGAGGCAATCAGCCCCAGCATTTT
CDR3aa: CASSLVQGRGNQPQHF

abundance: -
v_gene: TRBV27
d_gene: -
j_gene: TRBJ1-4
CDR3nt: TGTGCCAGCAGCGCCTACGGGGACGCAAATGAAAAACTGTTTTTT
CDR3aa: CASSAYGDANEKLFF

abundance: -
v_gene: TRBV5-1
d_gene: TRBD2
j_gene: TRBJ2-7
CDR3nt: TGCGCCAGCAGCCCAAAAGGGCCGGGACTAGCGGGAGGGGAGCAGTACTTC
CDR3aa: CASSPKGPGLAGGEQYF

abundance: -
v_gene: TRBV4-3
d_gene: TRBD1
j_gene: TRBJ1-5
CDR3nt: TGCGCCAGCAGCCAGGGGACAGTTAGCAATCAGCCCCAGCATTTT
CDR3aa: CASSQGTVSNQPQHF

abundance: -
v_gene: TRBV6-5
d_gene: TRBD1
j_gene: TRBJ2-3
CDR3nt: TGTGCCAGCAGGGGACAGGCCCCCTTGAATACGCAGTATTTT
CDR3aa: CASRGQAPLNTQYF

abundance: -
v_gene: TRBV30
d_gene: TRBD1
j_gene: TRBJ2-7
CDR3nt: TGTGCCTGGAGTGAAATCGGGACAGGGTTGGTCGCGGGGCAGTACTTC
CDR3aa: CAWSEIGTGLVAGQYF

abundance: once
v_gene: TRBV6-6
d_gene: -
j_gene: TRBJ1-5
CDR3nt: TGTGCCAGCAGTAGATATACGGGCAATCAGCCCCAGCATTTT
CDR3aa: CASSRYTGNQPQHF

abundance: -
v_gene: TRBV2
d_gene: -
j_gene: TRBJ2-7
CDR3nt: TGTGCCAGCAGGGAGAGGACTACTACGAGTGAGTACTTC
CDR3aa: CASRERTTTSEYF

abundance: -
v_gene: TRBV27
d_gene: -
j_gene: TRBJ2-3
CDR3nt: TGTGCCAGCAGTTTTAGGGCCCCAACAGGGGAGGGGGACACAGATACGCAGTATTTT
CDR3aa: CASSFRAPTGEGDTDTQYF

abundance: -
v_gene: TRBV12-3/TRBV12-4
d_gene: -
j_gene: TRBJ1-1
CDR3nt: TGTGCCAGCACCATAGGGGGTCCTGAAGCTTTCTTT
CDR3aa: CASTIGGPEAFF

abundance: -
v_gene: TRBV24-1
d_gene: -
j_gene: TRBJ1-2
CDR3nt: TGTGCCACCACCGCTTCGGACATAGGGGGCTACACCTTC
CDR3aa: CATTASDIGGYTF

abundance: -
v_gene: TRBV28
d_gene: -
j_gene: TRBJ1-6
CDR3nt: TGTGCCAGCAGCCCCATCGTGTGGTTTTCGGGGCGTCGGGATTCACCCCTCCACTTT
CDR3aa: CASSPIVWFSGRRDSPLHF

abundance: once
v_gene: TRBV6-5
d_gene: TRBD2
j_gene: TRBJ2-7
CDR3nt: TGTGCCAGTAAACTAGCGGGAGAGGGAGAGCAGTACTTC
CDR3aa: CASKLAGEGEQYF

abundance: -
v_gene: TRBV27
d_gene: -
j_gene: TRBJ1-2
CDR3nt: TGTGCCAGCAGTTTATCGGCCCCCCTCTATGGCTACACCTTC
CDR3aa: CASSLSAPLYGYTF

abundance: -
v_gene: TRBV28
d_gene: -
j_gene: TRBJ1-2
CDR3nt: TGTGCCAGCAGTCCCCGCGGTGCTAACTATGGCTACACCTTC
CDR3aa: CASSPRGANYGYTF

abundance: -
v_gene: TRBV5-1
d_gene: -
j_gene: TRBJ1-2
CDR3nt: TGCGCCAGCAGCTTGGATCTAGGGGACTATGGCTACACCTTC
CDR3aa: CASSLDLGDYGYTF

abundance: -
v_gene: TRBV19
d_gene: -
j_gene: TRBJ2-3
CDR3nt: TGTGCCAGTAAAACCGCGGGTGGGCCCACAGATACGCAGTATTTT
CDR3aa: CASKTAGGPTDTQYF

abundance: -
v_gene: TRBV6-1
d_gene: -
j_gene: TRBJ2-3
CDR3nt: TGTGCCAGCAGTGAAATGCGGGTCTCGACAGATACGCAGTATTTT
CDR3aa: CASSEMRVSTDTQYF

abundance: -
v_gene: TRBV4-2
d_gene: TRBD2
j_gene: TRBJ2-7
CDR3nt: TGTGCCAGCAGCCCGGCCACGGGACTAGTTAAACGGGAGCAGTACTTC
CDR3aa: CASSPATGLVKREQYF

abundance: -
v_gene: TRBV5-1
d_gene: -
j_gene: TRBJ2-2
CDR3nt: TGCGCCAGCAGCTTGACGGGCGCAGGGAGAGGGACCGGGGAGCTGTTTTTT
CDR3aa: CASSLTGAGRGTGELFF

abundance: -
v_gene: TRBV5-4
d_gene: -
j_gene: TRBJ1-2
CDR3nt: TGTGCCAGCAGCCGAGACCCCGGTGACGGCTACACCTTC
CDR3aa: CASSRDPGDGYTF